The clone carrying this T cell receptor beta chain was picked up many times. Trimming took 0 bases from V and 1 from J, leaving 14 bases between them. The CDR3 extends over 16 amino acids. The V gene's germline CDR1 is SGHDT and CDR2 YYEEEE. TCRdb called the RT-PCR reads again in MiXCR, with one record for every CDR3 protein. The sample lists about 960,000 distinct CDR3 sequences; around 17% were seen once. This sample is part of a study of patients and donors after allogeneic stem cell transplantation. The receptor was isolated from a human donor who was either an allogeneic HSCT recipient or a stem cell or donor lymphocyte infusion donor (not recorded which). It is not recorded whose cells these are; they may come from a transplant donor. The material sequenced was blood, either unsorted or a sorted T cell fraction (not recorded which). V and J are TRBV5-6 and TRBJ2-7; tentatively, D is TRBD1 or TRBD2 (5 bases each). CDR3: CASSLVEGWSSYEQYF. CDR3 bases: TGTGCCAGCAGCTTGGTAGAGGGGTGGAGTTCCTACGAGCAGTACTTC. The variable domain in full, completed from reference TRBV5-6 and TRBJ2-7, reads DAGVTQSPTHLIKTRGQQVTLRCSPKSGHDTVSWYQQALGQGPQFIFQYYEEEERQRGNFPDRFSGHQFPNYSSELNVNALLLGDSALYLCASSLVEGWSSYEQYFGPGTRLTVT.